The 13 T cell receptor beta chains in this list originate from one sample, sequenced in a study of monozygotic twins with inflammatory bowel disease (dated by TCRdb to the late 2010s). Libraries were built with 5' RACE. Sequencing was performed on an Illumina HiSeq 2500. TCRdb reprocessed the public reads and reports one entry per CDR3 protein sequence, without DNA. Per the sample table, the count is some 400,000 distinct CDR3 sequences. The ten largest clones take up about 2.4% of the sample. The sequencing sample was made of blood. These receptors originate from a human donor with ulcerative colitis or Crohn's disease, or a healthy co-twin of an affected twin (not recorded which).

The chain uses TRBV11-2 and TRBJ1-1. The CDR3 runs to 15 residues. Germline-derived CDR1 and CDR2 are SGHAT and FQNNGV. The CDR3 sequence: CASSLIGQGPTEAFF.

The chain recombines TRBV7-9 with TRBJ2-6; TCRdb reports TRBD2, a call that lacks DNA to check it against. Germline loops: CDR1 SEHNR, CDR2 FQNEAQ (reference sequence). This CDR3 is built from 14 residues. The CDR3 reads CASSPDGPRNVLTF.

The J gene is TRBJ1-2, the V gene TRBV12-3 or TRBV12-4; TCRdb outputs TRBD1, but without DNA this stays unchecked. CDR3 length: 15 amino acids. CDR3 residues: CASSLVQGGIYGYTF.

The rearrangement links TRBV27 to TRBJ1-1; TCRdb picks TRBD1, but there is no DNA to check that call. The germline gives CDR1 MNHEY, CDR2 SMNVEV (reference sequence). There are 15 residues in the CDR3. The CDR3 loop is CASSPLNRANTEAFF.

The chain is built from TRBV5-1 and TRBJ2-3; the D call of TRBD1 rests on TCRdb alone, since no DNA is present to check it. The CDR3 sequence is 16 residues long. CDR1 is SGHRS, CDR2 YFSETQ, per germline. CDR3 protein: CASSLDSNRGLDTQYF.

The rearrangement joins TRBV6-1 to TRBJ2-7; TCRdb picks TRBD1, but there is no DNA to check that call. CDR1 and CDR2 (germline): MNHNS, SASEGT. The CDR3 is made up of 14 amino acids. Here the CDR3 reads CASSRDRKGYEQYF.

The V gene is TRBV4-1, the J gene TRBJ1-6. In germline, CDR1 is MGHRA, CDR2 YSYEKL. CDR3 length equals 18 residues. The CDR3 spells CASSQDPGYSSYNSPLHF.

This rearrangement joins TRBV29-1 to TRBJ2-7; the D call of TRBD2 rests on TCRdb alone, since no DNA is present to check it. Germline V gene sequence: CDR1 SQVTM, CDR2 ANQGSEA. The CDR3 is 11 amino acids. The CDR3: CSAGAGHEQYF.

The rearrangement links TRBV5-1 to TRBJ1-4; without DNA, the TCRdb call of TRBD1 cannot be checked. Germline CDR1 is SGHRS and CDR2 is YFSETQ. CDR3 length: 15 amino acids. This CDR3 is CASSATGTQNEKLFF. Full variable domain (missing parts from reference TRBV5-1 and TRBJ1-4): KAGVTQTPRYLIKTRGQQVTLSCSPISGHRSVSWYQQTPGQGLQFLFEYFSETQRNKGNFPGRFSGRQFSNSRSEMNVSTLELGDSALYLCASSATGTQNEKLFFGSGTQLSVL.

The chain couples TRBV12-3 or TRBV12-4 to TRBJ1-5; the TCRdb call, TRBD1, lacks DNA for checking. The CDR3 is 15 residues long. CDR3 sequence reads: CASSRGTGGHQPQHF.

The chain couples TRBV7-2 to TRBJ1-2. The CDR3 covers 13 residues. Germline V gene lookup returns CDR1 SGHTA and CDR2 FQGNSA. CDR3 in amino acids: CASSLGRSGDSLF.

V usage is TRBV20-1 and J usage is TRBJ2-1; absent DNA, TCRdb's TRBD2 call cannot be checked. Germline CDR1 DFQATT, CDR2 SNEGSKA (reference sequence). The CDR3 is made up of 16 amino acids. CDR3 in amino acids: CSAILPTSGAYNEQFF.

The V call is TRBV12-3 or TRBV12-4, the J call TRBJ2-7; TCRdb's assignment of TRBD2 cannot be checked, as there is no DNA. The CDR3 is 15 amino acids. This CDR3 is CASSYGLAGSYEQYF.